This is a list of T cell receptor beta chains from one sample in a study of shared T cell receptors in the human thymus. Clones were sequenced by immunoSEQ multiplex PCR, and TCRdb holds only the in-frame ones, with some missing. This table has about 610,000 clones, approximately 90% appearing once. In addition, the sample was reused for a study of human thymus T cells.

Specimen: thymocytes. Receptors originate from a boy under two years old with a congenital heart defect. Both conserved end residues are part of each CDR3. D genes are given only for firm matches. The size field is filled for only some rows; it gives once, few, many or a size class.

TRBJ2-5 NA NA TRBV4-3 CASSQDLPTSGETQYF TGCGCCAGCAGCCAAGATCTGCCGACCTCCGGGGAGACCCAGTACTTC
TRBJ1-5 NA NA TRBV28 CASNLKDTNQPQHF TGTGCCAGCAACTTGAAGGACACCAATCAGCCCCAGCATTTT
TRBJ2-7 TRBD1 NA TRBV6-6 CASRDRGAYEQYF TGTGCCAGCAGGGACAGGGGGGCCTACGAGCAGTACTTC
TRBJ1-2 NA NA TRBV15 CATSQQGGWDGYTF TGTGCCACCAGCCAACAGGGTGGGTGGGACGGCTACACCTTC
TRBJ2-1 NA NA TRBV6-1 CASSIRCSYNEQFF TGTGCCAGCAGTATCCGGTGCTCCTACAATGAGCAGTTCTTC
TRBJ2-2 NA few TRBV19 CASSIGSQGSGGELFF TGTGCCAGTAGTATCGGGTCCCAGGGTAGTGGCGGGGAGCTGTTTTTT
TRBJ2-7 TRBD1 NA TRBV6-1 CASAGGPSYEQYF TGTGCCAGCGCAGGGGGCCCGTCCTACGAGCAGTACTTC
TRBJ1-1 TRBD1 NA TRBV9 CASSVDRAHTEAFF TGTGCCAGCAGCGTTGACAGGGCCCACACTGAAGCTTTCTTT
TRBJ2-7 NA NA TRBV13 CASSLGPGTSSYEQYF TGTGCCAGCAGCTTAGGTCCGGGAACTAGCTCCTACGAGCAGTACTTC
TRBJ1-4 NA NA TRBV7-6 CASSLEKGRNRDNEKLFF TGTGCCAGCAGCTTAGAGAAGGGCAGAAATCGGGACAACGAAAAACTGTTTTTT
TRBJ2-1 NA NA TRBV2 CASSPDKNSYNEQFF TGTGCCAGCAGTCCGGACAAGAACTCCTACAATGAGCAGTTCTTC
TRBJ2-3 TRBD2 NA TRBV4-1 CASSQDRLAGEGDTQYF TGCGCCAGCAGCCAAGACCGACTAGCGGGAGAAGGAGATACGCAGTATTTT
TRBJ1-5 TRBD1 NA TRBV2 CASRPGQGENQPQHF TGTGCCAGCAGACCGGGACAGGGGGAGAATCAGCCCCAGCATTTT
TRBJ1-2 TRBD1 once TRBV7-9 CASSFAGDRGNYGYTF TGTGCCAGCAGCTTTGCCGGGGACAGGGGGAATTATGGCTACACCTTC
TRBJ2-7 TRBD2 NA TRBV4-2 CASSQARTSGGSYEQYF TGTGCCAGCAGCCAAGCGAGGACTAGCGGGGGGTCCTACGAGCAGTACTTC
TRBJ2-7 TRBD1 NA TRBV28 CASSFEGASNEQYF TGTGCCAGCAGTTTCGAGGGGGCGTCCAACGAGCAGTACTTC
TRBJ1-5 TRBD1 NA TRBV28 CASSSARGQASFNQPQHF TGTGCCAGCAGTTCTGCCCGGGGACAGGCTAGCTTCAATCAGCCCCAGCATTTT
TRBJ2-5 TRBD1 NA TRBV11-2 CASSLGDRETQYF TGTGCCAGCAGCTTAGGGGACAGAGAGACCCAGTACTTC
TRBJ1-1 NA NA TRBV9 CASSIRESNTEAFF TGTGCCAGCAGCATCAGGGAATCAAACACTGAAGCTTTCTTT
TRBJ2-1 NA few TRBV5-1 CASSLAARDEQFF TGCGCCAGCAGCTTGGCGGCTAGAGATGAGCAGTTCTTC
TRBJ2-7 NA few TRBV28 CASSQITVASYEQYF TGTGCCAGCAGCCAAATCACAGTCGCCTCCTACGAGCAGTACTTC
TRBJ2-1 TRBD1 once TRBV9 CASSVRGRGTDEQFF TGTGCCAGCAGCGTGAGGGGCAGGGGGACCGATGAGCAGTTCTTC
TRBJ2-3 TRBD2 NA TRBV6-5 CATGGSTDTQYF TGTGCCACGGGGGGAAGCACAGATACGCAGTATTTT
TRBJ2-7 TRBD2 NA TRBV18 CASSLPEAGGEQYF TGTGCCAGCTCACTACCGGAGGCGGGGGGGGAGCAGTACTTC
TRBJ1-1 NA once TRBV18 CASSPPGSEAFF TGTGCCAGCTCACCACCGGGCTCTGAAGCTTTCTTT
TRBJ2-1 NA NA TRBV27 CASSLSGDEQFF TGTGCCAGCAGTTTATCCGGGGATGAGCAGTTCTTC
TRBJ2-7 TRBD1 NA TRBV2 CASRDRPYEQYF TGTGCCAGCAGGGACAGGCCCTACGAGCAGTACTTC
TRBJ2-5 TRBD2 NA TRBV5-4 CASRSGLAQETQYF TGTGCCAGCAGATCAGGACTAGCGCAAGAGACCCAGTACTTC
TRBJ2-5 NA NA TRBV27 CASSLSRDQETQYF TGTGCCAGCAGTTTATCACGGGACCAAGAGACCCAGTACTTC
TRBJ1-4 TRBD1 NA TRBV30 CAWERPTGGLEKLFF TGTGCCTGGGAGAGACCTACAGGGGGCTTAGAAAAACTGTTTTTT
TRBJ2-5 TRBD2 NA TRBV19 CASRSTSGRLRETQYF TGTGCCAGTAGAAGCACTAGCGGGAGGTTGAGGGAGACCCAGTACTTC
TRBJ2-1 TRBD1 once TRBV5-1 CASSTSTGAFSYNEQFF TGCGCCAGCAGCACTTCGACAGGGGCGTTCTCCTACAATGAGCAGTTCTTC
TRBJ2-2 TRBD1 NA TRBV9 CASSVGKQGFPGELFF TGTGCCAGCAGCGTAGGAAAACAGGGGTTCCCCGGGGAGCTGTTTTTT
TRBJ2-7 NA NA TRBV28 CASSHRVRLGAAYEQYF TGTGCCAGCAGCCACCGGGTCCGCCTAGGGGCTGCCTACGAGCAGTACTTC
TRBJ1-2 TRBD1 NA TRBV6-6 CASSLWDRINYGYTF TGTGCCAGCAGCCTTTGGGACAGAATTAACTATGGCTACACCTTC
TRBJ2-3 NA NA TRBV4-3 CASSHHPPGDKSTDTQYF TGCGCCAGCAGCCACCACCCCCCGGGAGACAAGAGCACAGATACGCAGTATTTT
TRBJ2-7 TRBD1 NA TRBV27 CASSFEMAGTGNEQYF TGTGCCAGCAGTTTTGAAATGGCCGGGACAGGGAACGAGCAGTACTTC
TRBJ2-3 NA NA TRBV10-3 CAISESKRFPDTQYF TGTGCCATCAGTGAGTCAAAACGGTTCCCAGATACGCAGTATTTT
TRBJ2-7 NA NA TRBV27 CASSPSGSVEEQYF TGTGCCAGCAGTCCTTCGGGGAGTGTTGAAGAGCAGTACTTC
TRBJ1-4 NA NA TRBV6-1 CASRGGLPTSNEKLFF TGTGCCAGCCGTGGCGGGCTCCCAACCTCTAATGAAAAACTGTTTTTT
TRBJ1-1 NA NA TRBV28 CASSGLEYTEAFF TGTGCCAGCAGCGGTTTGGAGTACACTGAAGCTTTCTTT
TRBJ2-2 NA NA TRBV2 CASSLEGVGAGELFF TGTGCCAGCAGTTTGGAGGGAGTAGGGGCCGGGGAGCTGTTTTTT